One and the same sample provided the 11 T cell receptor beta chains below, sequenced in a study of T cell responses to AZD1222 COVID-19 vaccine. TCRdb's copy holds only in-frame clones and misses some; the assay was immunoSEQ multiplex PCR. The table records roughly 80,000 clones, under 90% of them present only once. The sequences come from peripheral blood, collected 28 days after the second AZD1222 dose. The receptor set was obtained from an adult who received the AZD1222 COVID-19 vaccine.

The table lists this clone with a few counts. The chain carries TRBV10-3 and TRBJ1-1, with TRBD1 as a possible D gene (6 bases). This CDR3 comprises 14 residues. Looked up from germline, CDR1 is ENHRY and CDR2 is SYGVKD. V was clipped by 7 bases and J by 1 base, with 13 bases between them. The CDR3, as DNA: TGTGCCATCATGGGAGGGGGAACGAACACTGAAGCTTTCTTT. Protein product: CAIMGGGTNTEAFF.

The V call is TRBV5-1, the J call TRBJ1-1; no firm D call. Germline CDR1 and CDR2: SGHRS and YFSETQ. Trimming took off 0 bases at V and 0 bases at J, with 9 bases between the two ends. This CDR3 contains 15 residues. DNA of the CDR3: TGCGCCAGCAGCTTGGAAGGAGATATGAACACTGAAGCTTTCTTT. This encodes CASSLEGDMNTEAFF. The whole variable domain, filled in from reference TRBV5-1 and TRBJ1-1, reads KAGVTQTPRYLIKTRGQQVTLSCSPISGHRSVSWYQQTPGQGLQFLFEYFSETQRNKGNFPGRFSGRQFSNSRSEMNVSTLELGDSALYLCASSLEGDMNTEAFFGQGTRLTVV.

The chain is built from TRBV2 and TRBJ2-7, with D possibly TRBD1 on 6 matching bases. Per germline, CDR1 SNHLY and CDR2 FYNNEI. The V gene lost 6 bases and the J gene lost 3 bases, with 15 bases spanning the gap. The CDR3 is made up of 14 amino acids. The CDR3 sequence is CASRTGEPRYEQYF. As DNA, the CDR3 is TGTGCCAGCAGGACAGGTGAACCACGCTACGAGCAGTACTTC.

This clone was counted once. The rearrangement links TRBV7-2 to TRBJ1-5, with D hard to call. This CDR3 is 13 amino acids long. Germline CDR1 is SGHTA and CDR2 is FQGNSA. Deletions cut 1 base from V and 3 bases from J, with 4 bases between. The CDR3 nucleotides are TGTGCCAGCAGCTTAGGGCTCAATCAGCCCCAGCATTTT. This encodes CASSLGLNQPQHF. The variable domain in full, with the rest retrieved from reference TRBV7-2 and TRBJ1-5, is GAGVSQSPSNKVTEKGKDVELRCDPISGHTALYWYRQSLGQGLEFLIYFQGNSAPDKSGLPSDRFSAERTGGSVSTLTIQRTQQEDSAVYLCASSLGLNQPQHFGDGTRLSIL.

This chain links TRBV7-8 with TRBJ2-5; 7 bases are shared with TRBD2. In germline, CDR1 is SGHVS, CDR2 FQNEAQ. V was clipped by 4 bases and J by 0 bases; unmatched bases: 14. This CDR3 comprises 18 residues. The CDR3 reads CASSSRPAGGSDQETQYF. Here the CDR3 DNA reads TGTGCCAGCAGCTCACGACCCGCCGGGGGGAGCGACCAAGAGACCCAGTACTTC.

The V call is TRBV30, the J call TRBJ2-5; 10 bases fit TRBD1. With V trimmed by 3 bases and J by 4 bases, 8 bases remained unmatched. The CDR3 is made up of 15 amino acids. Per the germline V gene, CDR1 is GTSNPN and CDR2 is SVGIG (reference sequence). CDR3 bases: TGTGCCTGGAGAAGGGGGACAGGGGTGGCAGAGACCCAGTACTTC. Residues: CAWRRGTGVAETQYF.

This chain links TRBV2 with TRBJ2-1; TRBD2 matches 7 bases. The trim removed 7 bases at V and 5 bases at J, leaving 8 bases unmatched. This CDR3 region has 14 residues. CDR1 and CDR2 from the germline V gene are SNHLY and FYNNEI. The CDR3 region is CASIPLAIHNEQFF. The CDR3 coding sequence is TGTGCCAGCATTCCACTAGCGATTCACAATGAGCAGTTCTTC.

The V call is TRBV7-9, the J call TRBJ1-3, with D uncertain. The CDR3 spans 16 residues. V gave up 0 bases and J gave up 0 bases, with 9 bases separating them. Germline CDR1 is SEHNR and CDR2 is FQNEAQ (reference sequence). The CDR3 protein is CASSLAVKTSGNTIYF. The CDR3 nucleotides are TGTGCCAGCAGCTTAGCGGTCAAAACCTCTGGAAACACCATATATTTT.

This rearrangement joins TRBV28 to TRBJ1-5, with a weak D call TRBD1 (6 bases). The CDR3 loop spans 12 amino acids. The V end lost 6 bases, the J end lost 7 bases, and 10 bases lay between the germline ends. Per germline, CDR1 MDHEN and CDR2 SYDVKM. Written as DNA, the CDR3 is TGTGCCAGCAGCGGGGGACACCAGCCCCAGCATTTT. This translates into CASSGGHQPQHF. The full variable domain, rest sourced from reference TRBV28 and TRBJ1-5, is DVKVTQSSRYLVKRTGEKVFLECVQDMDHENMFWYRQDPGLGLRLIYFSYDVKMKEKGDIPEGYSVSREKKERFSLILESASTNQTSMYLCASSGGHQPQHFGDGTRLSIL.

This chain links TRBV18 with TRBJ2-1, with TRBD1 matching over 7 bases. V trimming: 1 base; J trimming: 0 bases; junction bases outside the gene matches: 0. Germline values: CDR1 KGHSH, CDR2 LQKENI. The CDR3 runs 15 residues. CDR3 residues: CASSPRDSSYNEQFF. DNA of the CDR3: TGTGCCAGCTCACCACGGGACAGCTCCTACAATGAGCAGTTCTTC.

The rearrangement links TRBV24-1 to TRBJ2-2; perhaps TRBD2 as D (5 bases). The germline V gene encodes CDR1 KGHDR and CDR2 SFDVKD. The length of the CDR3 is 14 residues. The V end was cut by 5 bases, the J end by 2 bases, with 8 bases between. The CDR3 protein is CATSGGLNTGELFF. CDR3 nucleotide sequence: TGTGCCACCAGTGGAGGACTCAACACCGGGGAGCTGTTTTTT.